This T cell receptor (beta chain) was obtained from a study of T cell responses to AZD1222 COVID-19 vaccine. TCRdb keeps only in-frame clones here, not all; method: immunoSEQ multiplex PCR. Of over 100,000 clones listed, roughly 88% are singletons. V was cut by 0 bases and J by 4 bases, with 7 bases left in between. This CDR3 has 14 residues. Germline V lookup: CDR1 LGHNA, CDR2 YNFKEQ. With respect to this clone: Its antigen is not known.

Second doses at about 4 or about 12 weeks were pooled. General study results and limits: Without day 14 samples, only post-peak T cell repertoires were studied. Spike was spanned by vaccine-associated CD4 TCRs, which were dominant at 160-218 and 743-854. Clonal diversity was possibly underestimated, and white British individuals and females predominated among donors.

The receptor was isolated from an adult who received the AZD1222 COVID-19 vaccine. This sample comprised peripheral blood, obtained 28 days after the second AZD1222 dose. This sequence joins TRBV4-2 and TRBJ1-3; D not certain. The CDR3 protein is CASSQDPLGNTIYF. CDR3 nucleotide sequence: TGTGCCAGCAGCCAAGATCCTTTAGGAAACACCATATATTTT.